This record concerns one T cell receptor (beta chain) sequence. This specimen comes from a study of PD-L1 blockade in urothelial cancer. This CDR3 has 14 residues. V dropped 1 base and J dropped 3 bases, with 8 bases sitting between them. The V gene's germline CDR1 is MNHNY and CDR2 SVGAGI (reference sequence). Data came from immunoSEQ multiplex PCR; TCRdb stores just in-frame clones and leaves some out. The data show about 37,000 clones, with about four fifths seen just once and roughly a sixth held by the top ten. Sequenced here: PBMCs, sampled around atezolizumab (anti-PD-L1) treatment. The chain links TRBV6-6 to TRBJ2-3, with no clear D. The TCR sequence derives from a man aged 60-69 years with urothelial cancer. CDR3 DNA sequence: TGTGCCAGCAGTTACTACCAGGCAACAGATACGCAGTATTTT. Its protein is CASSYYQATDTQYF.